This passage covers 20 T cell receptor beta chains from one sample sequenced in a study of blood T cell repertoires in COVID-19. Clones were read by immunoSEQ multiplex PCR, and TCRdb kept only the in-frame ones, dropping some. The profile shows around 260,000 clones, about 89% of them singletons. Sample: peripheral blood. The receptors come from a man younger than 45 with acute or convalescent COVID-19.

The rearrangement uses TRBV10-3 and TRBJ2-3; 11 bases fit TRBD2. CDR3 length equals 15 residues. Germline V lookup: CDR1 ENHRY, CDR2 SYGVKD. Trimming at V came to 0 bases and at J to 7 bases, leaving 3 bases not matched to a gene. CDR3: CAISESIAGGHTQYF. In nucleotides, the CDR3 is TGTGCCATCAGTGAGTCAATAGCGGGGGGGCATACGCAGTATTTT.

Points on this clone: The junction departs from the called germline gene at one end, perhaps through a read error. The rearrangement joins TRBV27 to TRBJ1-6; D gene ambiguous. Germline CDR1 reads MNHEY; CDR2 reads SMNVEV (reference sequence). CDR3 length: 13 residues. The CDR3 DNA is TGTGCCAGCAGTTTAACATATAATTCGCCCCTCCACTTT. This translates into CASSLTYNSPLHF.

The chain couples TRBV7-6 to TRBJ2-1, with 7 positions matching TRBD1. With 5 bases clipped from V and 2 bases from J, the junction kept 6 bases outside the gene matches. This CDR3 is built from 15 residues. Germline CDR1 and CDR2: SGHVS and FNYEAQ. The DNA for the CDR3 is TGTGCCAGCAGCCTACAGGGGTCCCCCTACAATGAGCAGTTCTTC. This gives the protein CASSLQGSPYNEQFF. The variable domain in full, completed from reference TRBV7-6 and TRBJ2-1, reads GAGVSQSPRYKVTKRGQDVALRCDPISGHVSLYWYRQALGQGPEFLTYFNYEAQQDKSGLPNDRFSAERPEGSISTLTIQRTEQRDSAMYRCASSLQGSPYNEQFFGPGTRLTVL.

The chain joins TRBV6-5 to TRBJ1-4; D is perhaps TRBD1 (6 bases). Germline CDR1 and CDR2: MNHEY and SVGAGI. This CDR3 region has 15 residues. The ends were cut back, 10 bases at V and 6 bases at J, with 21 bases in the middle. The DNA for the CDR3 is TGTGCCATCGTTCGCGGCGGGGGCGAGGATGAAAAACTGTTTTTT. The encoded protein is CAIVRGGGEDEKLFF.

The rearrangement joins TRBV6-5 to TRBJ1-5, with 7 nucleotides matching TRBD1. This CDR3 comprises 16 residues. J gave up 1 base and V 4 bases, and 7 bases lay outside the gene matches. Germline lookup yields CDR1 MNHEY and CDR2 SVGAGI. CDR3 loop: CASSSFNRGSNQPQHF. The DNA of the CDR3 is TGTGCCAGCAGTTCTTTCAACAGGGGAAGCAATCAGCCCCAGCATTTT.

This clone was seen only a few times. The chain recombines TRBV5-1 with TRBJ1-6, with 9 bases identical to TRBD1. The V gene end was trimmed by 4 bases and the J gene end by 9 bases; junction bases not matched to a gene: 8. The CDR3 spans 15 residues. Germline-derived CDR1 and CDR2 are SGHRS and YFSETQ. This CDR3 is CASSGVPGQGSPLHF. CDR3 nucleotide sequence: TGCGCCAGCAGCGGGGTCCCGGGACAGGGTTCACCCCTCCACTTT.

The rearrangement uses TRBV14 and TRBJ2-2; the D gene is possibly TRBD1 (6 bases). This CDR3 comprises 14 residues. Germline CDR1 is SGHDN and CDR2 is FVKESK. V was shortened by 1 base and J by 8 bases, with 11 bases between the two germline ends. CDR3 amino acids: CASSQVGRGGELFF. The CDR3 nucleotides are TGTGCCAGCAGCCAAGTCGGCAGGGGAGGGGAGCTGTTTTTT.

This chain connects TRBV5-6 to TRBJ2-5; 10 bases align to TRBD2. The germline CDR1 and CDR2 sequences are SGHDT and YYEEEE. The CDR3 is made up of 15 amino acids. The trim removed 2 bases at V and 1 base at J, leaving 2 bases unmatched. The CDR3 region is CASSFRTSGQETQYF. The CDR3 nucleotides read TGTGCCAGCAGCTTCCGGACTAGCGGCCAAGAGACCCAGTACTTC.

V gene TRBV19 combines with J gene TRBJ2-1, with 10 bases lining up with TRBD1. Per the germline V gene, CDR1 is LNHDA and CDR2 is SQIVND (reference sequence). V lost 9 bases and J lost 4; bases outside the gene matches: 6. The CDR3 contains 14 residues. The CDR3 sequence is CASRPDRGYNEQFF. In DNA form, the CDR3 reads TGTGCCAGCCGCCCGGACAGGGGGTACAATGAGCAGTTCTTC.

The rearrangement uses TRBV5-4 and TRBJ1-1; D is undetermined. The V and J ends lost 5 bases and 2 bases respectively, with 10 bases between them. There are 13 residues in the CDR3. The germline V gene encodes CDR1 SGHNT and CDR2 YYREEE (reference sequence). For the CDR3, the DNA is TGTGCCAGCAGAATTACAGATAACACTGAAGCTTTCTTT. Amino acids: CASRITDNTEAFF.

The chain links TRBV5-5 to TRBJ1-2; maybe TRBD1 (6 bases). The CDR3 loop spans 17 amino acids. Germline loops: CDR1 SGHKS, CDR2 YYEKEE (reference sequence). V lost 3 bases and J lost 0, with 18 bases in between. The CDR3 here is CASSSICPRGSNYGYTF. In DNA form, the CDR3 reads TGTGCCAGCAGCTCTATTTGCCCCAGGGGTTCTAACTATGGCTACACCTTC.

The V call is TRBV7-9, the J call TRBJ2-1; 10 bases map to TRBD2. The germline CDR1 and CDR2 sequences are SEHNR and FQNEAQ (reference sequence). J lost 5 bases, V lost 5 bases, and 18 bases had no gene match. This CDR3 spans 19 amino acids. The CDR3 region has the DNA TGTGCCAGCAGCCGCCCGCCCCTTAGCGGGAGGATCCCTAACAATGAGCAGTTCTTC. Translating gives CASSRPPLSGRIPNNEQFF.

This clone was found a few times. The chain recombines TRBV30 with TRBJ1-6; 7 nucleotides line up with TRBD1. V lost 7 bases to trimming and J lost 0 bases; unmatched junction nucleotides: 6. The V gene's germline CDR1 is GTSNPN and CDR2 SVGIG (reference sequence). The CDR3 loop spans 15 amino acids. The CDR3 is CAYGQEVSYNSPLHF. Here the CDR3 DNA reads TGTGCCTACGGACAGGAGGTCTCCTATAATTCACCCCTCCACTTT. The full variable domain, completed using reference TRBV30 and TRBJ1-6, is SQTIHQWPATLVQPVGSPLSLECTVEGTSNPNLYWYRQAAGRGLQLLFYSVGIGQISSEVPQNLSASRPQDRQFILSSKKLLLSDSGFYLCAYGQEVSYNSPLHFGNGTRLTVT.

The chain carries TRBV6-1 and TRBJ1-2; 7 bases agree with TRBD1. Trimming at V came to 1 base and at J to 8 bases, leaving 13 bases not matched to a gene. Germline CDR1 and CDR2: MNHNS and SASEGT. The CDR3 runs to 16 residues. The chain's CDR3 is CASSEGGGDRSRGYTF. CDR3 nucleotides: TGTGCCAGCAGTGAAGGAGGGGGCGACAGGAGTAGAGGCTACACCTTC.

V gene TRBV28 combines with J gene TRBJ2-7; TRBD1 matches 11 bases. V lost 6 bases, J lost 4 bases, and 8 bases stayed unmatched. The CDR3 has 15 amino acids. Per germline, CDR1 MDHEN and CDR2 SYDVKM. For the CDR3, the DNA is TGTGCCAGCAGGGGGCCAGGGACAGGGGGTTACGAGCAGTACTTC. Amino acids: CASRGPGTGGYEQYF.

The rearrangement uses TRBV18 and TRBJ2-3, with 8 nucleotides matching TRBD2. V was pared by 4 bases and J by 0 bases, with 12 bases of the junction left unmatched. The CDR3 contains 18 residues. CDR1 is KGHSH, CDR2 LQKENI, per germline. This CDR3 reads CASSQDVAGTTSTDTQYF. The CDR3 DNA reads TGTGCCAGCTCACAAGACGTAGCGGGGACCACTAGCACAGATACGCAGTATTTT.

The rearrangement links TRBV7-9 to TRBJ2-1; D might be TRBD1 (5 bases). CDR3 length: 14 residues. Germline lookup yields CDR1 SEHNR and CDR2 FQNEAQ (reference sequence). Trimming removed 6 bases at V and 8 bases at J, with 17 bases between. The CDR3 is CASSQSRQGHEQFF. The CDR3 DNA is TGTGCCAGCAGTCAATCTCGGCAGGGCCATGAGCAGTTCTTC.

This clone came up a few times. The rearrangement links TRBV6-4 to TRBJ1-1; no definite D call. The V end was cut by 0 bases, the J end by 0 bases, with 14 bases between. Germline assignment: CDR1 MRHNA and CDR2 SNTAGT. The CDR3 totals 17 residues. CDR3 bases: TGTGCCAGCAGTGACTCGAAATCGCGGAGCATGAACACTGAAGCTTTCTTT. Its translation is CASSDSKSRSMNTEAFF.

This sequence joins TRBV19 and TRBJ1-5, with D perhaps matching TRBD1 (6 bases). In germline, CDR1 is LNHDA, CDR2 SQIVND (reference sequence). V lost 5 bases and J lost 1, with 12 bases in between. CDR3 length: 15 residues. Here the CDR3 reads CASSAGQLSNQPQHF. In nucleotides, the CDR3 is TGTGCCAGTAGTGCCGGACAGTTAAGCAATCAGCCCCAGCATTTT.

This chain links TRBV5-4 with TRBJ1-4, with 7 bases fitting TRBD1. CDR1 is SGHNT, CDR2 YYREEE, per germline (reference sequence). The CDR3 covers 14 residues. After removal of 4 bases from V and 8 bases from J, the junction contained 8 bases not matched to a gene. In DNA form, the CDR3 reads TGTGCCAGCAGCCATCCAGGGGGAGACGAAAAACTGTTTTTT. Translating it yields CASSHPGGDEKLFF. The entire variable domain, with the rest obtained from reference TRBV5-4 and TRBJ1-4, is as follows: ETGVTQSPTHLIKTRGQQVTLRCSSQSGHNTVSWYQQALGQGPQFIFQYYREEENGRGNFPPRFSGLQFPNYSSELNVNALELDDSALYLCASSHPGGDEKLFFGSGTQLSVL.